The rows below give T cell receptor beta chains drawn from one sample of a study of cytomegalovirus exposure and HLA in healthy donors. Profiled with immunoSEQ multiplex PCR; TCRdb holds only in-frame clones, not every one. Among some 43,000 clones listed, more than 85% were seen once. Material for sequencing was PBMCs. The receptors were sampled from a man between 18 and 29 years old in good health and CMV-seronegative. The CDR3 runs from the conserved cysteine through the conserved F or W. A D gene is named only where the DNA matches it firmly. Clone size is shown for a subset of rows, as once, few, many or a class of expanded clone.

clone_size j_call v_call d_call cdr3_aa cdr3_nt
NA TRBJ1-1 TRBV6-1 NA CASSASGNTEAFF TGTGCCAGCAGCGCTTCCGGTAACACTGAAGCTTTCTTT
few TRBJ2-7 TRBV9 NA CASSVGDLSSYEQYF TGTGCCAGCAGCGTCGGGGACTTAAGCTCCTACGAGCAGTACTTC
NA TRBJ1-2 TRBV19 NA CASITGSYGYTF TGTGCCAGTATTACAGGGAGCTATGGCTACACCTTC
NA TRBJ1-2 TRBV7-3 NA CASSLFGGNNYGYTF TGTGCCAGCAGCTTATTTGGCGGCAATAACTATGGCTACACCTTC
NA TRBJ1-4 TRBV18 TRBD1 CASSPSGQGRNEKLFF TGTGCCAGCTCACCTTCGGGACAGGGGCGTAATGAAAAACTGTTTTTT
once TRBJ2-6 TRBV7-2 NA CASSFGSSGANVLTF TGTGCCAGCAGTTTCGGGTCCTCTGGGGCCAACGTCCTGACTTTC
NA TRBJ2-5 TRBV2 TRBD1 CASSGRTGGLETQYF TGTGCCAGCAGTGGGAGGACAGGGGGCTTGGAGACCCAGTACTTC
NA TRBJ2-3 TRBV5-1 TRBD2 CASSPIPGLAGGLSGTDTQYF TGCGCCAGCAGCCCCATTCCGGGACTAGCGGGAGGGCTTTCTGGCACAGATACGCAGTATTTT
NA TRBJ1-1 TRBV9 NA CASSVEGWGTEAFF TGTGCCAGCAGCGTAGAGGGGTGGGGAACTGAAGCTTTCTTT
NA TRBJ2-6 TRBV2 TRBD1 CASRHRGEAGANVLTF TGTGCCAGCAGGCACAGGGGAGAGGCTGGGGCCAACGTCCTGACTTTC
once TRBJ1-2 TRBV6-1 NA CASRFGDGYYGYTF TGTGCCAGCAGATTCGGAGACGGGTACTATGGCTACACCTTC
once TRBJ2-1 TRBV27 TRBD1 CASLPTGGNEQFF TGTGCCAGCCTACCGACAGGGGGCAATGAGCAGTTCTTC
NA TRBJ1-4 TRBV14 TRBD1 CASSIQGANEKLFF TGTGCCAGCAGCATTCAGGGGGCTAATGAAAAACTGTTTTTT
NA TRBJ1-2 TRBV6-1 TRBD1 CASREDRGDYGYTF TGTGCCAGCAGAGAGGACAGGGGGGACTATGGCTACACCTTC
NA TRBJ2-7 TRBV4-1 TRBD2 CASSQVGRTLSYEQYF TGCGCCAGCAGCCAAGTCGGGAGGACTCTATCCTACGAGCAGTACTTC
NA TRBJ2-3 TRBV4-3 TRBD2 CASSPRTSGGVGDTQYF TGCGCCAGCAGCCCCCGGACTAGCGGGGGGGTCGGAGATACGCAGTATTTT
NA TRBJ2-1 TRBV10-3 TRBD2 CAIREAGESYNEQFF TGTGCCATCAGGGAAGCGGGAGAGTCCTACAATGAGCAGTTCTTC
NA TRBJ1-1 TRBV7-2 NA CASSLGAGSNTEAFF TGTGCCAGCAGCTTAGGGGCAGGGTCGAACACTGAAGCTTTCTTT
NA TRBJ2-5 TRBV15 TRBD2 CATSSMTSGNWETQYF TGTGCCACCAGCTCTATGACTAGCGGGAACTGGGAGACCCAGTACTTC
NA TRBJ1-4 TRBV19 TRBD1 CASSTPIGTGGEKLFF TGTGCCAGTAGTACTCCAATCGGGACAGGGGGTGAAAAACTGTTTTTT
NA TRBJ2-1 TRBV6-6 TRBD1 CASSRADRGNEQFF TGTGCCAGCAGTCGAGCGGACAGGGGCAATGAGCAGTTCTTC
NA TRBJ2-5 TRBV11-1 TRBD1 CASSARTGTETQYF TGTGCCAGCAGCGCGAGGACAGGGACAGAGACCCAGTACTTC
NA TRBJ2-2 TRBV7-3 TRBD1 CASSGTGPGGELFF TGTGCCAGCAGCGGGACAGGTCCAGGCGGGGAGCTGTTTTTT
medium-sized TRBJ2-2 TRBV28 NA CASVTTSNSELFF TGTGCCAGCGTCACCACTAGCAATAGCGAGCTGTTTTTT
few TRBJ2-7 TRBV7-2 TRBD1 CASSNTGTGYHEQYF TGTGCCAGCAGCAACACCGGGACAGGGTACCACGAGCAGTACTTC
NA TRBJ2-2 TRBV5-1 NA CASSPVGGPGELFF TGCGCCAGCAGCCCCGTGGGGGGGCCCGGGGAGCTGTTTTTT
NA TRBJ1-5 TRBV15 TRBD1 CATSNGQGSNQPQHF TGTGCCACCAGCAACGGACAGGGTAGCAATCAGCCCCAGCATTTT
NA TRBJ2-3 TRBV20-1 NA CSAQYTDTQYF TGCAGTGCACAGTACACAGATACGCAGTATTTT
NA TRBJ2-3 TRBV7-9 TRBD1 CASSSPGQDTDTQYF TGTGCCAGCAGCTCACCGGGACAGGACACAGATACGCAGTATTTT